The present T cell receptor beta chain was sequenced within a study of CD8 T cells in ankylosing spondylitis. MiXCR was run by TCRdb on the 5' RACE reads, yielding one entry per CDR3 protein. The sample consists of some 95,000 distinct CDR3 sequences, roughly 8.8% of them appearing once. Study results and limitations: A motif in TCR beta, a set of eight highly homologous variants, appeared characteristic of ankylosing spondylitis blood. Reportedly, disease-linked clones are significantly enriched in ankylosing spondylitis patients' matched synovial fluid.

This clonotype was observed many times. The antigen is unknown. The germline V and J ends were trimmed by 3 bases and 3 bases, with 12 bases remaining between them. Germline CDR1 is MNHEY and CDR2 is SMNVEV (reference sequence). This CDR3 is 15 amino acids long. The source material was blood, either unsorted or a sorted T cell fraction (not recorded which). This clonotype was obtained from a male donor with ankylosing spondylitis or in good health (not recorded which). V usage is TRBV27 and J usage is TRBJ2-1, with a possible D match to TRBD2 (6 bases). Here the CDR3 reads CASSFRAGNYNEQFF. The CDR3, as DNA: TGTGCCAGCAGTTTTCGTGCGGGGAACTACAATGAGCAGTTCTTC.